The rows below give T cell receptor beta chains drawn from one sample of a study of PD-L1 blockade in urothelial cancer. The protocol was immunoSEQ multiplex PCR, while the TCRdb copy is restricted to in-frame clones and leaves out a portion. The table has around 40,000 clones, roughly 85% seen once. The material sequenced was PBMCs, taken around atezolizumab (anti-PD-L1) treatment. Every receptor here comes from a man in his 70s with urothelial cancer. The CDR3 runs from the conserved cysteine through the conserved F or W. Fields, in order: J gene, clone size, V gene, D gene, CDR3 protein, CDR3 DNA. A D gene is named only where the DNA matches it firmly. Not every row has a clone size; where given, it reads once, few, many or a size class.

TRBJ2-7	-	TRBV7-2	TRBD2	CAARLAGVGEQYF	TGTGCCGCACGACTAGCGGGAGTCGGGGAGCAGTACTTC
TRBJ2-1	-	TRBV13	TRBD2	CASSYPTSGTYNEQFF	TGTGCCAGCAGCTACCCCACTAGCGGAACCTACAATGAGCAGTTCTTC
TRBJ2-3	-	TRBV29-1	TRBD1	CSVKGQGGEDTQYF	TGCAGCGTAAAAGGACAGGGGGGAGAAGATACGCAGTATTTT
TRBJ2-7	-	TRBV6-1	-	CASSYGLGSYEQYF	TGTGCCAGCAGTTATGGACTGGGGTCCTACGAGCAGTACTTC
TRBJ2-2	-	TRBV7-9	TRBD1	CASSGGQGRGTGELFF	TGTGCCAGCAGCGGAGGACAGGGTCGGGGCACCGGGGAGCTGTTTTTT
TRBJ2-7	once	TRBV27	-	CASSLGWIYEQYF	TGTGCCAGCAGTTTGGGCTGGATCTACGAGCAGTACTTC
TRBJ2-1	-	TRBV19	TRBD1	CASRDRFSSFYNEQFF	TGTGCCAGTAGGGACAGGTTTAGTAGTTTCTACAATGAGCAGTTCTTC
TRBJ2-3	-	TRBV6-5	-	CASSPGLSTDTQYF	TGTGCCAGCAGTCCTGGACTGAGCACAGATACGCAGTATTTT
TRBJ1-2	-	TRBV5-5	-	CASSSGLRGEDYGYTF	TGTGCCAGCAGCTCGGGCCTTCGGGGAGAGGACTATGGCTACACCTTC
TRBJ2-7	-	TRBV29-1	TRBD1	CSVDGTGGAYEQYF	TGCAGCGTTGATGGGACAGGGGGGGCCTACGAGCAGTACTTC
TRBJ1-2	-	TRBV9	-	CASSDTTSWGGYTF	TGTGCCAGCAGCGACACGACCAGTTGGGGCGGCTACACCTTC
TRBJ2-4	-	TRBV7-9	-	CASSLKGSKNIQYF	TGTGCCAGCAGCTTAAAGGGGTCCAAAAACATTCAGTACTTC
TRBJ1-4	-	TRBV30	-	CAWSHLGQTNEKLFF	TGTGCCTGGAGCCACTTGGGGCAAACTAATGAAAAACTGTTTTTT
TRBJ1-1	-	TRBV10-1	-	CASSATVPLGDTEAFF	TGCGCCAGCAGTGCGACAGTGCCTCTTGGGGACACTGAAGCTTTCTTT
TRBJ2-1	-	TRBV7-9	-	CASSFEGAGQFF	TGTGCCAGCAGCTTCGAGGGAGCAGGGCAGTTCTTC
TRBJ1-4	-	TRBV15	TRBD1	CATSRGQAENNEKLFF	TGTGCCACCAGCAGGGGACAGGCCGAGAATAATGAAAAACTGTTTTTT
TRBJ1-1	few	TRBV10-3	-	CAISEAAGAGTEAFF	TGTGCCATCAGTGAGGCCGCAGGGGCAGGAACTGAAGCTTTCTTT
TRBJ1-1	few	TRBV5-1	-	CASSLGAANTEAFF	TGCGCCAGCAGCTTGGGGGCAGCAAACACTGAAGCTTTCTTT
TRBJ2-7	-	TRBV11-3	TRBD1	CASSTTGVGEQYF	TGTGCCAGCAGCACAACAGGGGTGGGCGAGCAGTACTTC
TRBJ1-2	-	TRBV30	TRBD1	CAWSVRDRVNYGYTF	TGTGCCTGGAGTGTACGGGACAGGGTAAACTATGGCTACACCTTC
TRBJ2-1	-	TRBV27	TRBD2	CASSLSRTSGISYNEQFF	TGTGCCAGCAGTTTATCCCGGACTAGCGGGATCTCCTACAATGAGCAGTTCTTC
TRBJ2-2	-	TRBV27	TRBD2	CASSSGLAGVPGELFF	TGTGCCAGCAGTTCAGGACTAGCGGGAGTACCCGGGGAGCTGTTTTTT
TRBJ2-7	-	TRBV4-1	TRBD2	CASSLQGRLAGGDSYEQYF	TGCGCCAGCAGCCTACAAGGCCGACTAGCGGGGGGAGATTCCTACGAGCAGTACTTC
TRBJ2-7	-	TRBV5-1	TRBD2	CASSPGTSGDVEYF	TGCGCCAGCAGCCCCGGGACTAGCGGGGACGTGGAGTACTTC
TRBJ1-1	-	TRBV28	-	CASSLKDGVGREAFF	TGTGCCAGCAGTTTGAAGGACGGGGTCGGCCGTGAAGCTTTCTTT
TRBJ2-4	-	TRBV4-1	TRBD2	CASSQEVRSGSPVQYF	TGCGCCAGCAGCCAAGAAGTACGCAGCGGGAGTCCCGTTCAGTACTTC